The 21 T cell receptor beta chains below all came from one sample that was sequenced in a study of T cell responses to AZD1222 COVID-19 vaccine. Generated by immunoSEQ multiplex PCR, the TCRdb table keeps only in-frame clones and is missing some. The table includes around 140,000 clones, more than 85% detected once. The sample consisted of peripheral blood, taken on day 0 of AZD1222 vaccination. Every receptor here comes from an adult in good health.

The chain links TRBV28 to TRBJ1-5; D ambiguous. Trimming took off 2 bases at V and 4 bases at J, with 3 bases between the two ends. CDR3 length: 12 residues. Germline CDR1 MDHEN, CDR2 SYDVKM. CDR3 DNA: TGTGCCAGCAGTTTACCGAATCAGCCCCAGCATTTT. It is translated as CASSLPNQPQHF.

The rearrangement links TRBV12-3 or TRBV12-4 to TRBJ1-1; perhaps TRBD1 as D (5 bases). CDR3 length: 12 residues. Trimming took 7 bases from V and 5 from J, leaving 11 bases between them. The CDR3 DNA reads TGTGCCAGCATATCGGAGGGGACTGAAGCTTTCTTT. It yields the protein CASISEGTEAFF.

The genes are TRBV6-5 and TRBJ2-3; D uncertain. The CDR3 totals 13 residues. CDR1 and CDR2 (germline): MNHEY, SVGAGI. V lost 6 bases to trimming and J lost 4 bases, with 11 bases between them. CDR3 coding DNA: TGTGCCAGCAGCCTAGAAGAGTCAGATACGCAGTATTTT. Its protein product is CASSLEESDTQYF.

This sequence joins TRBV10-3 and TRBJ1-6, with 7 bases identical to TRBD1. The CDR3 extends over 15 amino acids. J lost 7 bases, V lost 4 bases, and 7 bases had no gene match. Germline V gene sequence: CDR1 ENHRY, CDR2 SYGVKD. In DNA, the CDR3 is TGTGCCATCAGTGCAAACACAGGGGAGAATTCACCCCTCCACTTT. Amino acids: CAISANTGENSPLHF.

CDR3 loop: CASSQQALYGYTF. In DNA form, the CDR3 reads TGTGCCAGCAGCCAACAGGCCCTCTATGGCTACACCTTC. The chain links TRBV27 to TRBJ1-2; tentatively, D is TRBD1 (5 bases). This CDR3 is 13 amino acids long. V lost 6 bases and J lost 4, with 12 bases in between. Germline values: CDR1 MNHEY, CDR2 SMNVEV (reference sequence).

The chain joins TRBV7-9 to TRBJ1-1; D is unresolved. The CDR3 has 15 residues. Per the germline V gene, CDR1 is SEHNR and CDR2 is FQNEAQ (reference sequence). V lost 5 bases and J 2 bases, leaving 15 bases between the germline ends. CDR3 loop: CASSPIKRDNTEAFF. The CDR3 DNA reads TGTGCCAGCAGCCCCATAAAGAGGGATAACACTGAAGCTTTCTTT.

CDR3 sequence: CASSPTGDSGGYTF. DNA of the CDR3: TGTGCCAGCTCACCTACAGGGGATTCAGGGGGCTACACCTTC. The chain combines TRBV18 with TRBJ1-2; 7 bases are shared with TRBD1. The J segment lost 8 bases and the V segment lost 3 bases, leaving 9 bases of the junction unmatched. This CDR3 spans 14 amino acids. The germline V gene has CDR1 KGHSH and CDR2 LQKENI.

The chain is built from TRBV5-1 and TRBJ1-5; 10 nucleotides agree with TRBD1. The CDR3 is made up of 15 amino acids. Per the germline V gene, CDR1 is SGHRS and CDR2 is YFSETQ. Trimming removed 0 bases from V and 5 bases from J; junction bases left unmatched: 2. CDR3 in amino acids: CASSLDGTGDQPQHF. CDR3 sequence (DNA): TGCGCCAGCAGCTTGGACGGGACAGGGGATCAGCCCCAGCATTTT.

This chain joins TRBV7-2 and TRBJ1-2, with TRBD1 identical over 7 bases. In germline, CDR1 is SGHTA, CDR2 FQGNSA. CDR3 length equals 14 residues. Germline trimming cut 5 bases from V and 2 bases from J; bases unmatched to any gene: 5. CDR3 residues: CASSQGGSNYGYTF. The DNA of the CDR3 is TGTGCCAGCAGCCAAGGGGGCAGCAACTATGGCTACACCTTC. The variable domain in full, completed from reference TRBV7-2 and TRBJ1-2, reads GAGVSQSPSNKVTEKGKDVELRCDPISGHTALYWYRQSLGQGLEFLIYFQGNSAPDKSGLPSDRFSAERTGGSVSTLTIQRTQQEDSAVYLCASSQGGSNYGYTFGSGTRLTVV.

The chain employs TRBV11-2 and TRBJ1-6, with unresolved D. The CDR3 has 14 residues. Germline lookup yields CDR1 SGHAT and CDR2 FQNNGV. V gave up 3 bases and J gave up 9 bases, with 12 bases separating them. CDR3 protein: CASSFTLFGSPLHF. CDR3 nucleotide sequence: TGTGCCAGCAGCTTTACCCTATTTGGTTCACCCCTCCACTTT.

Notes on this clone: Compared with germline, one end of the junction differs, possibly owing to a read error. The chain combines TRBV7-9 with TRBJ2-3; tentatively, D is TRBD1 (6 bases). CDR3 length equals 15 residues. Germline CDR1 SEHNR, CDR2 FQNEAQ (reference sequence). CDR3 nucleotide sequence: TGTGCCAGCAGCTTGTGGGGGCACAACACATATACGCAGTATTTT. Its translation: CASSLWGHNTYTQYF.

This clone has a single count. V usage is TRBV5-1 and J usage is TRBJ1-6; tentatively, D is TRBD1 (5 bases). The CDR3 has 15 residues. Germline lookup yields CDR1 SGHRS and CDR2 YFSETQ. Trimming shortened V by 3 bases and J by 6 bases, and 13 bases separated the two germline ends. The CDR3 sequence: CASSSYRQPNSPLHF. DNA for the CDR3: TGCGCCAGCAGCTCCTACCGACAGCCTAATTCACCCCTCCACTTT. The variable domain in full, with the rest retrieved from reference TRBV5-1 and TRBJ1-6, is KAGVTQTPRYLIKTRGQQVTLSCSPISGHRSVSWYQQTPGQGLQFLFEYFSETQRNKGNFPGRFSGRQFSNSRSEMNVSTLELGDSALYLCASSSYRQPNSPLHFGNGTRLTVT.

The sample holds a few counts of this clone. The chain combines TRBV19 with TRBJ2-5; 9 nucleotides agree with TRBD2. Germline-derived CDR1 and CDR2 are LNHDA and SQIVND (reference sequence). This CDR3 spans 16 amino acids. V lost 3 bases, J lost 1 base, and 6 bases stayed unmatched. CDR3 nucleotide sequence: TGTGCCAGTAGTATTGCTAGCGGGATTCCCCAAGAGACCCAGTACTTC. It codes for CASSIASGIPQETQYF.

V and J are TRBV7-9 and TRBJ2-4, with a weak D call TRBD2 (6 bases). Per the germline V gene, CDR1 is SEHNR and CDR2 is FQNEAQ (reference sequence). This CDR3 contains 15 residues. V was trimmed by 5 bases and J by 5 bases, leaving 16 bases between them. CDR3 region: CASSRGGTGENIQYF. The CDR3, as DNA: TGTGCCAGCAGCCGTGGCGGGACGGGAGAAAACATTCAGTACTTC.

The CDR3 coding sequence is TGCGCCAGCAGCCAAGATCGCCTCTTAAGGAATGAAAAACTGTTTTTT. Translating it yields CASSQDRLLRNEKLFF. The chain has TRBV4-3 and TRBJ1-4; no definite D call. The CDR3 has 16 residues. Between the trimmed V and J ends, which lost 0 bases and 5 bases, there was a span of 13 bases. Germline V gives CDR1 LGHNA, CDR2 YSLEER.

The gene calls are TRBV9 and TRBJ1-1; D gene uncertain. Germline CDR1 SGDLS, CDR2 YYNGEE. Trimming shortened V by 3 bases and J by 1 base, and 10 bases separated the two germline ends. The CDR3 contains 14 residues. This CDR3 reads CASSGTGWNTEAFF. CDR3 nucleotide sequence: TGTGCCAGCAGCGGAACGGGCTGGAACACTGAAGCTTTCTTT.

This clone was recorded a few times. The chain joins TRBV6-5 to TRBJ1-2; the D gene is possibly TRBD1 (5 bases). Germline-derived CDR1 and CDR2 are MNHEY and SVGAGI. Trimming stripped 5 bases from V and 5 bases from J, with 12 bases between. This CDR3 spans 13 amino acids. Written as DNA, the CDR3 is TGTGCCAGCAGTACTGGACAACTTTATGGCTACACCTTC. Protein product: CASSTGQLYGYTF.

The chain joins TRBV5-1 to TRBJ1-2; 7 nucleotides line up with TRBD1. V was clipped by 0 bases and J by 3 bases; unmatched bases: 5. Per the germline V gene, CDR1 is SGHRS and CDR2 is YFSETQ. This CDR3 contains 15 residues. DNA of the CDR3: TGCGCCAGCAGCTTGGGGCAGGGGGTTGACTATGGCTACACCTTC. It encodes CASSLGQGVDYGYTF.

In nucleotides, the CDR3 is TGCAGCGTCGGGGACATGTCTGGAAACACCATATATTTT. Protein: CSVGDMSGNTIYF. This chain links TRBV29-1 with TRBJ1-3; D may be TRBD1 (6 bases). Germline CDR1 is SQVTM and CDR2 is ANQGSEA. Trimming stripped 6 bases from V and 1 base from J, with 10 bases between. This CDR3 has 13 amino acids.

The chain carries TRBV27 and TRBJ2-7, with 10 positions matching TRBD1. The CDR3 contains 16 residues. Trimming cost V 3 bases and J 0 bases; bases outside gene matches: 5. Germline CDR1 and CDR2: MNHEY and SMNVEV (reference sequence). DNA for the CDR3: TGTGCCAGCAGTTTCTCCGGGACAGGGGACTCCTACGAGCAGTACTTC. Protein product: CASSFSGTGDSYEQYF.

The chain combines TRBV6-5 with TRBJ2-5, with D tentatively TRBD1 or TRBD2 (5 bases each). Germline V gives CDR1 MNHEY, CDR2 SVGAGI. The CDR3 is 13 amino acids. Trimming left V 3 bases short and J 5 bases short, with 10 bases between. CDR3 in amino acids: CASSYGGTETQYF. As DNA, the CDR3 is TGTGCCAGCAGTTATGGGGGAACGGAGACCCAGTACTTC.